One and the same sample provided the 5 T cell receptor beta chains below, sequenced in a study of blood T cell repertoires in COVID-19. TCRdb keeps only in-frame clones here, not all; method: immunoSEQ multiplex PCR. The sample holds about 200,000 clones, approximately 80% seen once. Material: PBMCs or T cells enriched from blood (not recorded which). Receptors originate from a woman between 55 and 75 years old with acute COVID-19.

The rearrangement uses TRBV29-1 and TRBJ1-1; D call uncertain. Trimming cost V 7 bases and J 0 bases, with 9 bases left between them. The V gene's germline CDR1 is SQVTM and CDR2 ANQGSEA. This CDR3 has 12 amino acids. The CDR3 nucleotides are TGCAGCGGTGGGCTTATGAACACTGAAGCTTTCTTT. Protein: CSGGLMNTEAFF. Using reference TRBV29-1 and TRBJ1-1 for the parts outside the CDR3, the full variable domain is SAVISQKPSRDICQRGTSLTIQCQVDSQVTMMFWYRQQPGQSLTLIATANQGSEATYESGFVIDKFPISRPNLTFSTLTVSNMSPEDSSIYLCSGGLMNTEAFFGQGTRLTVV.

This sequence joins TRBV10-2 and TRBJ2-2, with 8 bases fitting TRBD1. The V segment lost 6 bases and the J segment 8 bases; nucleotides outside the gene matches: 5. The germline CDR1 and CDR2 sequences are WSHSY and SAAADI. This CDR3 is built from 13 residues. CDR3 DNA: TGCGCCAGCAGCGGACAGGGTACGGGGGAGCTGTTTTTT. Encoded protein: CASSGQGTGELFF.

This chain connects TRBV7-9 to TRBJ2-3; D might be TRBD1 (6 bases). This CDR3 is built from 12 residues. CDR1 is SEHNR and CDR2 is FQNEAQ in the germline V gene (reference sequence). V was shortened by 3 bases and J by 11 bases, with 12 bases between the two germline ends. CDR3 protein: CASSFPRGQQYF. CDR3 bases: TGTGCCAGCAGCTTTCCGAGGGGACAGCAGTATTTT.

The chain carries TRBV30 and TRBJ2-7; 8 bases are a match to TRBD1. Germline V gives CDR1 GTSNPN, CDR2 SVGIG (reference sequence). With 2 bases clipped from V and 6 bases from J, the junction kept 12 bases outside the gene matches. This CDR3 spans 15 amino acids. The CDR3 is CAWSSFGTGGREQYF. The CDR3, as DNA: TGTGCCTGGAGTAGTTTCGGGACAGGAGGACGCGAGCAGTACTTC. Using reference TRBV30 and TRBJ2-7 for the parts outside the CDR3, the full variable domain is SQTIHQWPATLVQPVGSPLSLECTVEGTSNPNLYWYRQAAGRGLQLLFYSVGIGQISSEVPQNLSASRPQDRQFILSSKKLLLSDSGFYLCAWSSFGTGGREQYFGPGTRLTVT.

The chain links TRBV27 to TRBJ2-5; weak D call: TRBD2 (6 bases). This CDR3 contains 14 residues. The ends were cut back, 2 bases at V and 1 base at J, with 8 bases in the middle. The germline V gene has CDR1 MNHEY and CDR2 SMNVEV (reference sequence). The CDR3 DNA sequence: TGTGCCAGCAGTTTAGCGGGGCGCCAAGAGACCCAGTACTTC. Its protein product is CASSLAGRQETQYF.